Presented here are 9 T cell receptor beta chains from one specimen sequenced in a study of cytomegalovirus exposure and HLA in healthy donors. Primers: 60 Vbeta forward and 13 Jbeta reverse. Profiled with immunoSEQ multiplex PCR; TCRdb holds only in-frame clones, not every one. The table shows about 150,000 clones, with approximately 73% occurring only once. Source material: PBMCs. Receptor source: a man in his thirties or forties in good health and CMV-seropositive.

Here the CDR3 DNA reads TGTGCCAGCAGCGCCAGCGGGGGTACCACAGATACGCAGTATTTT. Its protein is CASSASGGTTDTQYF. The chain recombines TRBV9 with TRBJ2-3; TRBD2 matches 8 bases. The CDR3 is 15 residues long. The V gene end was trimmed by 3 bases and the J gene end by 2 bases; junction bases not matched to a gene: 5. Germline assignment: CDR1 SGDLS and CDR2 YYNGEE.

The J gene is TRBJ2-5, the V gene TRBV18; D is possibly TRBD2 (6 bases). Trimming left V 7 bases short and J 1 base short, with 10 bases between. The CDR3 is 13 amino acids. Germline assignment: CDR1 KGHSH and CDR2 LQKENI. Here the CDR3 DNA reads TGTGCCAGCTACCGGGGGAGCCAAGAGACCCAGTACTTC. Its translation is CASYRGSQETQYF.

A few counts support this clone. CDR3 amino acids: CAISGPKNEQFF. The DNA for the CDR3 is TGTGCCATCAGTGGGCCCAAGAATGAGCAGTTCTTC. The genes are TRBV10-3 and TRBJ2-1; D is unclear. Germline lookup yields CDR1 ENHRY and CDR2 SYGVKD. This CDR3 spans 12 amino acids. The V and J ends lost 4 bases and 7 bases respectively, with 8 bases between them.

This clone has a single count. V is TRBV7-9 and J is TRBJ1-1, with 9 nucleotides matching TRBD1. With V trimmed by 5 bases and J by 0 bases, 7 bases remained unmatched. The CDR3 runs to 16 residues. The germline gives CDR1 SEHNR, CDR2 FQNEAQ (reference sequence). CDR3 nucleotide sequence: TGTGCCAGCAGCGGTCGGACAGGGGTGCTGAACACTGAAGCTTTCTTT. This codes for CASSGRTGVLNTEAFF.

V and J are TRBV28 and TRBJ1-2, with D perhaps TRBD1 (5 bases). The V and J ends lost 8 bases and 0 bases respectively, with 16 bases between them. From germline, CDR1 is MDHEN and CDR2 SYDVKM. This CDR3 region has 15 residues. CDR3 amino acids: CASGRPPGTNYGYTF. DNA of the CDR3: TGTGCCAGCGGTCGTCCCCCAGGGACTAACTATGGCTACACCTTC.

This chain uses TRBV7-8 with TRBJ2-5, with D possibly matching TRBD1 (6 bases). This CDR3 is 15 amino acids long. V was trimmed by 3 bases and J by 3 bases, leaving 14 bases between them. From germline, CDR1 is SGHVS and CDR2 FQNEAQ. CDR3 coding DNA: TGTGCCAGCAGCTTCATCCGGGACACGAAAGAGACCCAGTACTTC. The encoded protein is CASSFIRDTKETQYF.

The J gene is TRBJ1-1, the V gene TRBV10-2; D gene ambiguous. This CDR3 is 16 amino acids long. V lost 0 bases, J lost 0 bases, and 11 bases lay in between. CDR1 WSHSY and CDR2 SAAADI come from the germline V gene. The CDR3 DNA reads TGCGCCAGCAGTGAGTCACAGTGCCTACTGAACACTGAAGCTTTCTTT. It codes for CASSESQCLLNTEAFF.

V usage is TRBV5-1 and J usage is TRBJ2-2; TRBD1 agrees at 9 bases. From germline, CDR1 is SGHRS and CDR2 YFSETQ. The CDR3 extends over 17 amino acids. With V trimmed by 4 bases and J by 3 bases, 10 bases remained unmatched. This CDR3 is CASSPPTGGEYTGELFF. The DNA of the CDR3 is TGCGCCAGCAGCCCCCCTACAGGGGGCGAATACACCGGGGAGCTGTTTTTT. Filled out from reference TRBV5-1 and TRBJ2-2, the complete variable domain reads KAGVTQTPRYLIKTRGQQVTLSCSPISGHRSVSWYQQTPGQGLQFLFEYFSETQRNKGNFPGRFSGRQFSNSRSEMNVSTLELGDSALYLCASSPPTGGEYTGELFFGEGSRLTVL.

This clone was seen a single time. The chain combines TRBV6-1 with TRBJ2-7; 10 nucleotides align to TRBD2. Germline V lookup: CDR1 MNHNS, CDR2 SASEGT. The junction had 6 bases not matched to a gene; V was cut back by 7 bases and J by 3 bases. The CDR3 length is 14 residues. In DNA form, the CDR3 reads TGTGCCAGCATAGGTCGACTAGCGGGCTACGAGCAGTACTTC. This translates into CASIGRLAGYEQYF.